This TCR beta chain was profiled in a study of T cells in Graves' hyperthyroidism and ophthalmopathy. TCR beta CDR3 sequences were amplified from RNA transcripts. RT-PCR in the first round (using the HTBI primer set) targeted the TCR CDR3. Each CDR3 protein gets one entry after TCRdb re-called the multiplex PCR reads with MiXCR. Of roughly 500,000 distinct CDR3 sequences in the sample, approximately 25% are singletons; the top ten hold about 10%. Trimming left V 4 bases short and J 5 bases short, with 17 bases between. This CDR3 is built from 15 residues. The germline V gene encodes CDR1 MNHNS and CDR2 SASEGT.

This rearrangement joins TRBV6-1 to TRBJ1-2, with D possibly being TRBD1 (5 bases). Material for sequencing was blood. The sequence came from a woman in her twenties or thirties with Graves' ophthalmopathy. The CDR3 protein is CASSGKTEGGYGYTF. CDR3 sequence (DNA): TGTGCCAGCAGTGGAAAGACAGAGGGAGGGTATGGCTACACCTTC.